The rows below give T cell receptor beta chains drawn from one sample of a study of blood T cell repertoires in COVID-19. Generated by immunoSEQ multiplex PCR, the TCRdb table keeps only in-frame clones and is missing some. The sample carries about 200,000 clones, almost 85% recorded once. What was sequenced was peripheral blood. All receptors derive from a woman aged 50 to 65 with active or convalescent COVID-19. Each CDR3 is given with its conserved first and last residue. A D gene is named only where the DNA matches it firmly. Expanded clones get a size class; other rows say once, few or many, or leave the size out.

abundance: NA
j_gene: TRBJ1-1
v_gene: TRBV3-1/TRBV3-2
d_gene: NA
CDR3nt: TGTGCCAGCAGCCAAGATAATCGAGGGAACACTGAAGCTTTCTTT
CDR3aa: CASSQDNRGNTEAFF

abundance: NA
j_gene: TRBJ2-1
v_gene: TRBV18
d_gene: TRBD1
CDR3nt: TGTGCCAGCTCCTACGGGACAGGGGCGAATGAGCAGTTCTTC
CDR3aa: CASSYGTGANEQFF

abundance: NA
j_gene: TRBJ2-3
v_gene: TRBV6-4
d_gene: NA
CDR3nt: TGTGCCATCTTTCTACCGGGACTGGGCACAGATACGCAGTATTTT
CDR3aa: CAIFLPGLGTDTQYF

abundance: NA
j_gene: TRBJ2-1
v_gene: TRBV15
d_gene: NA
CDR3nt: TGTGCCACCAGCCGAGCCTCTAGGGGAACAAAAAACGAGCAGTTCTTC
CDR3aa: CATSRASRGTKNEQFF

abundance: NA
j_gene: TRBJ2-1
v_gene: TRBV7-7
d_gene: TRBD2
CDR3nt: TGTGCCAGCAGCTTACTTGCTAGCGGGAGCTACAATGAGCAGTTCTTC
CDR3aa: CASSLLASGSYNEQFF

abundance: NA
j_gene: TRBJ2-2
v_gene: TRBV5-1
d_gene: NA
CDR3nt: TGCGCCAGCAGCTTAGAGGGGGCCGGGGAGCTGTTTTTT
CDR3aa: CASSLEGAGELFF

abundance: NA
j_gene: TRBJ1-2
v_gene: TRBV13
d_gene: TRBD1
CDR3nt: TGTGCCAGCAGCCGACCTATATGGGACAGCCGTGGCTACACCTTC
CDR3aa: CASSRPIWDSRGYTF

abundance: NA
j_gene: TRBJ1-2
v_gene: TRBV18
d_gene: NA
CDR3nt: TGTGCCAGCTCACCAAGAAACTACCACTATGGCTACACCTTC
CDR3aa: CASSPRNYHYGYTF

abundance: NA
j_gene: TRBJ1-1
v_gene: TRBV3-1/TRBV3-2
d_gene: NA
CDR3nt: TGTGCCAGCAGCCAGGGGTGGGGCGCGAACACTGAAGCTTTCTTT
CDR3aa: CASSQGWGANTEAFF

abundance: NA
j_gene: TRBJ1-1
v_gene: TRBV5-1
d_gene: TRBD1
CDR3nt: TGCGCCAGCGGACAGGCCATGAACACTGAAGCTTTCTTT
CDR3aa: CASGQAMNTEAFF

abundance: once
j_gene: TRBJ1-3
v_gene: TRBV30
d_gene: TRBD1
CDR3nt: TGTGCCTGGTTAAGGAGACGACAGGGGTCTTCTGGAAACACCATATATTTT
CDR3aa: CAWLRRRQGSSGNTIYF

abundance: NA
j_gene: TRBJ2-7
v_gene: TRBV6-5
d_gene: NA
CDR3nt: TGTGCCAGCAGATCCGTGGGGGACATCGACTACGAGCAGTACTTC
CDR3aa: CASRSVGDIDYEQYF

abundance: few
j_gene: TRBJ1-4
v_gene: TRBV2
d_gene: NA
CDR3nt: TGTGCCAGCAGTATAGGGGCGCGGAATGAAAAACTGTTTTTT
CDR3aa: CASSIGARNEKLFF

abundance: NA
j_gene: TRBJ2-5
v_gene: TRBV4-1
d_gene: TRBD2
CDR3nt: TGCGCCAGCAGCCAAGTGACTAGCGGCCAAGAGACCCAGTACTTC
CDR3aa: CASSQVTSGQETQYF

abundance: NA
j_gene: TRBJ1-1
v_gene: TRBV18
d_gene: TRBD1
CDR3nt: TGTGCCAGCTCACCGGGACAGATGAACACTGAAGCTTTCTTT
CDR3aa: CASSPGQMNTEAFF

abundance: NA
j_gene: TRBJ1-4
v_gene: TRBV30
d_gene: TRBD1
CDR3nt: TGTGCCTGGAGTGGAACAGGGGGCAGGCTGTTTTTT
CDR3aa: CAWSGTGGRLFF

abundance: NA
j_gene: TRBJ2-3
v_gene: TRBV10-1
d_gene: TRBD1
CDR3nt: TGCGCCAGCGGGCCCCGGGACAGGGGCACAGATACGCAGTATTTT
CDR3aa: CASGPRDRGTDTQYF

abundance: NA
j_gene: TRBJ1-2
v_gene: TRBV19
d_gene: TRBD1
CDR3nt: TGTGCCAGTAGTAGCCGACAGGGGAGGGATGGCTACACCTTC
CDR3aa: CASSSRQGRDGYTF

abundance: NA
j_gene: TRBJ2-3
v_gene: TRBV3-1/TRBV3-2
d_gene: NA
CDR3nt: TGTGCCAGCAGCCAAGGGCCCGTTGATACGCAGTATTTT
CDR3aa: CASSQGPVDTQYF

abundance: NA
j_gene: TRBJ2-7
v_gene: TRBV3-1/TRBV3-2
d_gene: NA
CDR3nt: TGTGCCAGCAGCCCGCGGAAGGGGTCCTACGAGCAGTACTTC
CDR3aa: CASSPRKGSYEQYF

abundance: NA
j_gene: TRBJ2-3
v_gene: TRBV11-2
d_gene: NA
CDR3nt: TGTGCCAGCAGCTATAGCTTAAGTTCTAGCACAGATACGCAGTATTTT
CDR3aa: CASSYSLSSSTDTQYF

abundance: NA
j_gene: TRBJ2-1
v_gene: TRBV10-3
d_gene: NA
CDR3nt: TGTGCCATCAGTCTGGCCAATGAGCAGTTCTTC
CDR3aa: CAISLANEQFF

abundance: NA
j_gene: TRBJ2-1
v_gene: TRBV4-1
d_gene: TRBD2
CDR3nt: TGCGCCAGCAGCCGACTAGCGGGGATTATCAATGAGCAGTTCTTC
CDR3aa: CASSRLAGIINEQFF

abundance: NA
j_gene: TRBJ2-3
v_gene: TRBV9
d_gene: NA
CDR3nt: TGTGCCAGCAGCGTACGCGGAAGCACAGATACGCAGTATTTT
CDR3aa: CASSVRGSTDTQYF

abundance: once
j_gene: TRBJ1-2
v_gene: TRBV28
d_gene: NA
CDR3nt: TGTGCCAGCAGCCCACCGGACACCTACTATGGCTACACCTTC
CDR3aa: CASSPPDTYYGYTF